The 15 T cell receptor beta chains listed next were all sequenced from one sample in a study of monozygotic twins with inflammatory bowel disease. Following a re-call of the 5' RACE reads, TCRdb has one entry per CDR3 protein and lacks DNA. The listing records some 210,000 distinct CDR3 sequences. The sample was blood. These receptors came from a human donor with ulcerative colitis or Crohn's disease, or a healthy co-twin of an affected twin (not recorded which).

The chain has TRBV5-6 and TRBJ2-2; TCRdb lists TRBD1, though no DNA is available to test this call. Germline assignment: CDR1 SGHDT and CDR2 YYEEEE. The CDR3 runs 16 residues. CDR3 region: CASSRGWGAGIGELFF. Complete variable domain (other parts from reference TRBV5-6 and TRBJ2-2): DAGVTQSPTHLIKTRGQQVTLRCSPKSGHDTVSWYQQALGQGPQFIFQYYEEEERQRGNFPDRFSGHQFPNYSSELNVNALLLGDSALYLCASSRGWGAGIGELFFGEGSRLTVL.

This chain uses TRBV11-3 with TRBJ2-1; TCRdb calls TRBD2, which cannot be checked without DNA. There are 18 residues in the CDR3. The germline V gene encodes CDR1 SGHNT and CDR2 YENEEA. CDR3 loop: CASSLGWVGGGDYNEQFF.

The rearrangement links TRBV11-2 to TRBJ1-4; the TCRdb D gene call, TRBD1, has no DNA to confirm it. The germline V gene encodes CDR1 SGHAT and CDR2 FQNNGV. The CDR3 covers 16 residues. CDR3 sequence reads: CASSLGPRVHDGQLFF.

The CDR3 loop reads CASSISGVLDSYEQYF. The genes are TRBV5-1 and TRBJ2-7; TCRdb's assignment of TRBD1 cannot be checked, as there is no DNA. This CDR3 contains 16 residues. The germline V gene has CDR1 SGHRS and CDR2 YFSETQ.

This chain uses TRBV6-5 with TRBJ1-2; TCRdb picks TRBD1, but there is no DNA to check that call. This CDR3 comprises 15 residues. Germline CDR1 MNHEY, CDR2 SVGAGI. CDR3 region: CASSYSQGAGGGYTF.

The chain links TRBV9 to TRBJ1-4; TCRdb's assignment of TRBD1 cannot be checked, as there is no DNA. Germline V lookup: CDR1 SGDLS, CDR2 YYNGEE. CDR3 length: 19 amino acids. CDR3 residues: CASSVVPLTPGTANEKLFF.

V is TRBV18 and J is TRBJ1-5; absent DNA, TCRdb's TRBD1 call cannot be checked. Germline V lookup: CDR1 KGHSH, CDR2 LQKENI. CDR3 length equals 13 residues. CDR3 protein: CASSPQGDQPQHF.

The V call is TRBV6-6, the J call TRBJ2-3; lacking DNA, the TRBD2 call made by TCRdb goes unchecked. Germline CDR1 MNHNY, CDR2 SVGAGI (reference sequence). The CDR3 totals 14 residues. The CDR3 spells CASSYGLGRDTQYF.

The chain joins TRBV5-4 to TRBJ2-3; the D gene TCRdb calls, TRBD1, cannot be checked with no DNA. The CDR3 covers 16 residues. Germline assignment: CDR1 SGHNT and CDR2 YYREEE (reference sequence). The CDR3 is CASSLGAARQVDTQYF.

The chain is built from TRBV5-1 and TRBJ1-6. The CDR3 extends over 15 amino acids. Germline V CDR1 and CDR2: SGHRS, YFSETQ. The CDR3 here is CASSLASYPNSPLHF.

The V gene is TRBV20-1, the J gene TRBJ2-7; TCRdb's D call, TRBD1, is unchecked because there is no DNA. The CDR3 sequence is 14 residues long. Germline V gene data show CDR1 as DFQATT and CDR2 as SNEGSKA (reference sequence). The chain's CDR3 is CSARSKDRGHEQYF.

V usage is TRBV4-2 and J usage is TRBJ1-1; TCRdb outputs TRBD1, but without DNA this stays unchecked. This CDR3 is 16 amino acids long. Germline V gives CDR1 LGHNA, CDR2 YNFKEQ. The CDR3 protein is CASSHVVGGFRGEAFF.

The CDR3 is CASSPRQGEDYGYTF. The V and J genes are TRBV18 and TRBJ1-2; no DNA is available, so the TRBD1 call from TCRdb remains unchecked. CDR1 is KGHSH, CDR2 LQKENI, per germline. The CDR3 is 15 amino acids.

The chain is built from TRBV11-2 and TRBJ1-5; TCRdb designates TRBD1, a call that cannot be tested without DNA. Germline V gene data show CDR1 as SGHAT and CDR2 as FQNNGV. The CDR3 covers 18 residues. The CDR3 region is CASSLTLDRVIITQPQHF. Using reference TRBV11-2 and TRBJ1-5 for the parts outside the CDR3, the full variable domain is EAGVAQSPRYKIIEKRQSVAFWCNPISGHATLYWYQQILGQGPKLLIQFQNNGVVDDSQLPKDRFSAERLKGVDSTLKIQPAKLEDSAVYLCASSLTLDRVIITQPQHFGDGTRLSIL.

The chain links TRBV5-1 to TRBJ2-1. This CDR3 comprises 12 residues. Looked up from germline, CDR1 is SGHRS and CDR2 is YFSETQ. CDR3 amino acids: CASLGQVGEQFF.